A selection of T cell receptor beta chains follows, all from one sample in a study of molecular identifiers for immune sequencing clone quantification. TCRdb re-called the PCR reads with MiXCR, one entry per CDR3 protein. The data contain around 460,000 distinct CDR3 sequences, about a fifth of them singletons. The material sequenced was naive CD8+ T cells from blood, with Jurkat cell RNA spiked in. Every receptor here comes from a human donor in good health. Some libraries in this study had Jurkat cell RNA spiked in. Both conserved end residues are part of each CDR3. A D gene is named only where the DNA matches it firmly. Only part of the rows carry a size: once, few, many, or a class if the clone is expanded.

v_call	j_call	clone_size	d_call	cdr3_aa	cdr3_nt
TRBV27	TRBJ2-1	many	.	CASSLWSGTGNEQFF	TGTGCCAGCAGTTTATGGTCGGGGACGGGGAATGAGCAGTTCTTC
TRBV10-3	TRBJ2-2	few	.	CAISESQHTGELFF	TGTGCCATCAGTGAGTCGCAACACACCGGGGAGCTGTTTTTT
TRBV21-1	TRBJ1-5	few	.	CASSKKEETGFHGQPQHF	TGTGCCAGCAGCAAAAAGGAAGAGACAGGTTTTCACGGTCAGCCCCAGCATTTT
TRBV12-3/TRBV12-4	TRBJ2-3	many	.	CASSRTASTDTQYF	TGTGCCAGCAGTAGGACAGCTAGCACAGATACGCAGTATTTT
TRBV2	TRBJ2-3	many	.	CASRGLPVSDFSTDTQYF	TGTGCCAGCAGGGGACTTCCCGTTAGCGACTTTAGCACAGATACGCAGTATTTT
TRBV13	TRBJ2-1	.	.	CAGSRTGEQFF	TGTGCCGGCAGCCGGACTGGAGAGCAGTTCTTC
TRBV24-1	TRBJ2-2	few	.	CATRGGGTGELFF	TGTGCCACCAGGGGAGGAGGGACCGGGGAGCTGTTTTTT
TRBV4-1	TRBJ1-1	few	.	CASSQTPELLEAFF	TGCGCCAGCAGCCAGACCCCTGAATTGTTGGAAGCTTTCTTT
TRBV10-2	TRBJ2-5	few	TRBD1	CASSEFGTGEETQYF	TGCGCCAGCAGTGAGTTTGGGACAGGGGAAGAGACCCAGTACTTC
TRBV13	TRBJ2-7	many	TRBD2	CASSWGGTSSYEQYF	TGTGCCAGCAGCTGGGGGGGGACGAGCTCCTACGAGCAGTACTTC
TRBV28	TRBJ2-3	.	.	CASIRTTGTLGAQYF	TGTGCCAGCATAAGGACAACCGGGACTTTAGGTGCGCAGTATTTT
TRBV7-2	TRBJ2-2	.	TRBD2	CASSSPPSGENIGELFF	TGTGCCAGCAGCTCCCCCCCGAGCGGGGAGAACATCGGGGAGCTGTTTTTT
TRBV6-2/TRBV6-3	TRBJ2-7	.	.	CASSYSGRASYEQYF	TGTGCCAGCAGTTACTCCGGGCGAGCCTCCTACGAGCAGTACTTC
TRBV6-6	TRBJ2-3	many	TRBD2	CASSYSPSGGLTDTQYF	TGTGCCAGCAGTTACTCTCCTAGCGGGGGACTTACAGATACGCAGTATTTT
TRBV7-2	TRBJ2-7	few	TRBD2	CASSLLGGGLYEQYF	TGTGCCAGCAGCTTACTAGGCGGGGGACTTTACGAGCAGTACTTC
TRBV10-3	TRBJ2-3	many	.	CAISDVSDTQYF	TGTGCCATCAGTGACGTGTCCGATACGCAGTATTTT
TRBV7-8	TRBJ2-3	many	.	CASSLAGGPSDTQYF	TGTGCCAGCAGCTTAGCGGGGGGGCCCTCAGATACGCAGTATTTT
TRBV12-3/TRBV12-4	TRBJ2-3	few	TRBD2	CASSIVAGGFTDTQYF	TGTGCCAGCAGTATAGTCGCGGGGGGGTTCACAGATACGCAGTATTTT
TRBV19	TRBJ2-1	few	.	CASSIGPFSDEQFF	TGTGCCAGTAGTATAGGCCCCTTTTCGGATGAGCAGTTCTTC
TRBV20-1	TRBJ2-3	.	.	CSARAAHTDTRYF	TGCAGTGCCCGAGCGGCGCACACAGATACGCGGTATTTT
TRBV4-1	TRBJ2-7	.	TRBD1	CASSRLPTGQGAWEQYF	TGCGCCAGCAGCCGCCTCCCCACGGGACAGGGGGCGTGGGAGCAGTACTTC
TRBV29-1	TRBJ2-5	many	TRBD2	CSVRGGKTTPEETQYF	TGCAGCGTACGCGGGGGAAAAACTACCCCGGAGGAGACCCAGTACTTC
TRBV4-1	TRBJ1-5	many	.	CASSPFGQRDYSNQPQHF	TGCGCCAGCAGCCCTTTTGGTCAGCGGGACTATAGCAATCAGCCCCAGCATTTT
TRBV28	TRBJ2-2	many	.	CASSWRGLNTGELFF	TGTGCCAGCAGTTGGAGAGGTTTGAACACCGGGGAGCTGTTTTTT
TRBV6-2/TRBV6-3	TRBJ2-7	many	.	CASSYGGPREQYF	TGTGCCAGCAGTTACGGGGGGCCTCGCGAGCAGTACTTC
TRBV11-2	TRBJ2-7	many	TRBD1	CASRIRQGWYEQYF	TGTGCCAGCCGCATAAGACAGGGTTGGTACGAGCAGTACTTC
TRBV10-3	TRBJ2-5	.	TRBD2	CAISGGGRPASKTETQYF	TGTGCCATCAGTGGGGGGGGACGGCCAGCGTCCAAAACAGAGACCCAGTACTTC